The T cell receptor beta chain under discussion was sequenced for a study of OX40 agonist ivuxolimab in advanced cancers. Study results and limitations: Low levels of normalized T-cell clonal expansion also appeared in some nonresponders. Expanded clones belonging to CD8+ T cells outnumbered, on average, those of CD4+.

A word on this clone: What it binds is not known.

Sequenced by immunoSEQ multiplex PCR; TCRdb stores in-frame clones only, minus some. This repertoire shows approximately 70,000 clones, about 83% found once; its top ten account for roughly 1.4%. Trimming stripped 0 bases from V and 3 bases from J, with 10 bases between. From germline, CDR1 is SGHRS and CDR2 YFSETQ. This CDR3 is built from 15 residues. Sequenced here: CD4+ or CD8+ T cells sorted from blood, sampled in a trial of the OX40 agonist ivuxolimab. The chain combines TRBV5-1 with TRBJ2-1; D uncertain. The source of this sequence is an adult with an advanced solid tumor such as melanoma, head and neck, liver or kidney cancer. The CDR3 DNA reads as TGCGCCAGCAGCTTGGACGCCCCGGACTACAATGAGCAGTTCTTC. It translates to CASSLDAPDYNEQFF.